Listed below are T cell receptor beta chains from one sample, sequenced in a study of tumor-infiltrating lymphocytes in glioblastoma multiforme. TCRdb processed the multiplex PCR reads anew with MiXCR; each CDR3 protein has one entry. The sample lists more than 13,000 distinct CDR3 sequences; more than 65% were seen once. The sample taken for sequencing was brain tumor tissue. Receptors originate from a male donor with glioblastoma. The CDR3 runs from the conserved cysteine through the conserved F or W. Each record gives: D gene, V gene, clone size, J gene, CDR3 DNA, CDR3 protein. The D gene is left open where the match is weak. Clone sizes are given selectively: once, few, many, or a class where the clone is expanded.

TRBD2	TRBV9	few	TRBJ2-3	TGTGCCAGCCAGCGGGAGGGGGGTACAGATACGCAGTATTTT	CASQREGGTDTQYF
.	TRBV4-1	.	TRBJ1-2	TGCGCCAGCAGCCAAGAATTTGGGGCGCACTATGGCTACACCTTC	CASSQEFGAHYGYTF
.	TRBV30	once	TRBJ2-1	TGTGCCTGGGCTCGTAGAGAGGCTAAGCAGTTCTTC	CAWARREAKQFF
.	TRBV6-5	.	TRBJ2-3	TGTGCCAGCAGATCGAGGCTCACAGATACGCAGTATTTT	CASRSRLTDTQYF
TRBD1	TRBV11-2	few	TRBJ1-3	TGTGCCAGCAGCTTCTTAAGACAGGGCAACACCATATATTTT	CASSFLRQGNTIYF
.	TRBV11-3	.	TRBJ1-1	TGTGCCAGCCCAAGGGGAGAAGCTTTCTTT	CASPRGEAFF
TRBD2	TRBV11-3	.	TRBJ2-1	TGTGCCAGCAGCTCGAGGAGGGAGGGTAAGCAGTCCTTC	CASSSRREGKQSF
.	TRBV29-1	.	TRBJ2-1	TGCAGCGGTTTACATCCAAGTACAGGGAGGGATTCCCTGTTCTTC	CSGLHPSTGRDSLFF
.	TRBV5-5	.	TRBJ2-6	TGTGCCGGCACCCCCCACAGCCCGATCAGCAGGGCCAACGTCCTGACTTTC	CAGTPHSPISRANVLTF
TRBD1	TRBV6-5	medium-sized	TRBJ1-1	TGTGCCAGCAGAGTCAGACAGGGGGCGAATACTGAAGCTTTCTTT	CASRVRQGANTEAFF
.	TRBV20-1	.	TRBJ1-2	TGCAGTGCTCACTTTCGGGAGTACTATGGCTACACCTTC	CSAHFREYYGYTF
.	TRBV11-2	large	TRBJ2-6	TGTGCCAGCAGCACCCTTTCGAGCTCTGGGGCCAACGTCCTGACTTTC	CASSTLSSSGANVLTF
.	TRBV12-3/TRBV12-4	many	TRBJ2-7	TGTGCCAGCATCGTAGACAGTCGACCCTACGAGCAGTACTTC	CASIVDSRPYEQYF
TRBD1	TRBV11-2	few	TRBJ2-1	TGTGCCAGCAGCTCGGGACAGGGGGACGGTGAGCAGTTCTTC	CASSSGQGDGEQFF
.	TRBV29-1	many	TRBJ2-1	TGCAGCGTTGAAGTACGACTGGATGGTGAGCAGTTCTTC	CSVEVRLDGEQFF
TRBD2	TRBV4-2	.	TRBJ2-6	TGTGCCAGCAGCCAAGAAGGTAGCGGGGGTCCTGGGGCCAACGTCCTGACTTTC	CASSQEGSGGPGANVLTF
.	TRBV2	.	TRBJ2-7	TGTGCCAGCAGGGGGGACAATTACGAGCAGTACTTC	CASRGDNYEQYF
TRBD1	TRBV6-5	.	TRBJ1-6	TGTGCCAGCAGTAACGACAGGGGAATAGGGAATTCACCCCTCCACTTT	CASSNDRGIGNSPLHF
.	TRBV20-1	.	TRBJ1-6	TGCAGTGCTATAGGGCGGGGTTCCTTGAATTCACCCCCCCACTTT	CSAIGRGSLNSPPHF
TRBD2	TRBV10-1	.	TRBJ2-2	TGCGCCAGCTGCGAAATGGCTAGCGGGAGGGCCGGGGAGCTTTTTTTT	CASCEMASGRAGELFF
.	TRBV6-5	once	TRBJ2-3	TGTGCCAGCAGCCTAGTTACGAGAGATACGCAGTCTTTT	CASSLVTRDTQSF
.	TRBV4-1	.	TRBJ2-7	TGCGCCAGCAGCGGGCAGGGCAGGGGCGAGCAGTACTTC	CASSGQGRGEQYF
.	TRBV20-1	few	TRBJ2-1	TGCAGTGCCCTTAGAAGCTCCTACAATGAGCAGTTCTTC	CSALRSSYNEQFF
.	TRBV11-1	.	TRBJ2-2	TGTGCCAGCAGCCCCCCGACGAACATCGGGGAGCTGTTTTTT	CASSPPTNIGELFF
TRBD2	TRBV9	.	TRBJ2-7	TGTGCCAGCAGCCCCCGTTATGGCGGGAGAAACGAGCAGTACTTC	CASSPRYGGRNEQYF
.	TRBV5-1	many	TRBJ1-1	TGCGCCAGCAGCTTGTACAGTACGAACACTGAAGCTTTCTTT	CASSLYSTNTEAFF
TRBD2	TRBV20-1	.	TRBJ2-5	TGCAGTGCTACGACTAGCGGGAGTGTGGCCGAGACCCAGTACTTC	CSATTSGSVAETQYF
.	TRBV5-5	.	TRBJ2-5	TGTGCTAGCATCTTGGGGGGCGAGACCCAGTACTTT	CASILGGETQYF
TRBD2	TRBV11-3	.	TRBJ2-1	TGTGCCAGCAGCTCGGGGGGGGGGGGGGAGCAGCTCTTC	CASSSGGGGEQLF
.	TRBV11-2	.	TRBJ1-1	TGTGCCAGCAGCTTAGTTCGTTGGGGGACTGAAGCTTTCTTT	CASSLVRWGTEAFF
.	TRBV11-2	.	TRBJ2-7	TGTGCCAGCAGCCCAAGCGGGTACTACGAGCAGTACTTC	CASSPSGYYEQYF
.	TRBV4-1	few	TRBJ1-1	TGCGCCAGCAGCCAAACTAGCCGGGCCGGACCGAACACTGAAGCTTTCTTT	CASSQTSRAGPNTEAFF
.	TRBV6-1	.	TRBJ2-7	TGTGCCAGCAGCCCAGGGTGGGGTAGGTACGGGCAGTACTTC	CASSPGWGRYGQYF
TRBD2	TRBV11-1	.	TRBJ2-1	TGTGCCAGCAGCTCACTTTTAGGGGCGGGGGGGCGAAATGAGCAGTTCTTC	CASSSLLGAGGRNEQFF
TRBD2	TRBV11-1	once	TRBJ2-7	TGTGCCAGCAGCTTACTAGCGGAAGGGCCGGCCTACGAGCAGTACTTC	CASSLLAEGPAYEQYF
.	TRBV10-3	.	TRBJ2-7	TGTGCCATTAGTGTGTCGGGACAAGAGCAGTACTTC	CAISVSGQEQYF
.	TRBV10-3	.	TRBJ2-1	TGTGCCGCCCCCGCCGGGAGGGGGCGCTCCTACAATGAGCAGTTCTTC	CAAPAGRGRSYNEQFF
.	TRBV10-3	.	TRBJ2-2	TGTGCCATCAGTGCCAGTGCCCTCACCGGGGAGCTGTTTTTT	CAISASALTGELFF
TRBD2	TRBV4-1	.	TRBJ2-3	TGCGCCAGCAGCCATCCCGGGTCGGGGGGAGATACGCAGTATTTT	CASSHPGSGGDTQYF
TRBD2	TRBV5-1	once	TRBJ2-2	TGCGCCAGCAGCTTCCTAGCGGGAGGTATGGCCGGGGAGCTGTTTTTT	CASSFLAGGMAGELFF
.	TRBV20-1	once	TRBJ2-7	TGCAGTGCTAGAAAAGCGGGTTTCTCCTACGAGCAGTACTTC	CSARKAGFSYEQYF
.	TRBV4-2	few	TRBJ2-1	TGTGCCAGCAGCCCGGGACTCGAATACAATGAGCAGTTCTTC	CASSPGLEYNEQFF
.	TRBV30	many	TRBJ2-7	TGTGCCTGGAGCTCAAGAGGGACCCGCTACGAGCAGTACTTC	CAWSSRGTRYEQYF
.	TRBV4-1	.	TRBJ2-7	TGCGCCAGCAGCCTAGACAGGGACTATGAGCAGTACTTC	CASSLDRDYEQYF
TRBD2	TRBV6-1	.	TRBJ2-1	TGTGCCAGCACCATGACCGTAGGTAGCGGGAGCGGCTATGAGCAGTTCTTC	CASTMTVGSGSGYEQFF
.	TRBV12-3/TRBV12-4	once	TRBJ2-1	TGTGCCAGTCTGTACAATGAGCAGTTCTTC	CASLYNEQFF
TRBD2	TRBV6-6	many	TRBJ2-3	TGTGCCAGCAGTCCTATTAGCGGGAATGGAGGAACGCAGTATTTT	CASSPISGNGGTQYF
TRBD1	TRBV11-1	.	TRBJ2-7	TGTGTCAGCAGCGGACAGGGTCTCGAGCAGTACTTC	CVSSGQGLEQYF
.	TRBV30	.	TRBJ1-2	TGTGCCAGGAGTGCGCAGGTCTACTATGGCTACACCTTC	CARSAQVYYGYTF
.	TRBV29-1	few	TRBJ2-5	TGCAGCGTTGATGGGGGTTACCAAGAGACCCAGTACTTC	CSVDGGYQETQYF
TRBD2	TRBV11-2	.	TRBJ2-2	TGTGCCAGCAGCTTAGTTCGTACCAGCGGGGGCTCGAACACCGGGGAGCTGCCTTTT	CASSLVRTSGGSNTGELPF
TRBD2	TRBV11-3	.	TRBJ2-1	TGTGCCAGCACCCCGGGCTTAGGCTCCTGGACTAGCGGGAGGAACAATGAGCAGTTCTTC	CASTPGLGSWTSGRNNEQFF
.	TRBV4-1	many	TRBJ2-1	TGCGCCAGCAGCCATCCGACAGATGAGCAGTTCTTC	CASSHPTDEQFF
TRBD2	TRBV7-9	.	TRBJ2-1	TGTACCAGCAGAAGTCCGGGCGGGAGAGGCGATGCGCAGTTCTTC	CTSRSPGGRGDAQFF
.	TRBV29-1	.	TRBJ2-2	TGCAGCATTGAAAAGCAGGCTGGTTCCGGGGAGCTGTTTTTT	CSIEKQAGSGELFF